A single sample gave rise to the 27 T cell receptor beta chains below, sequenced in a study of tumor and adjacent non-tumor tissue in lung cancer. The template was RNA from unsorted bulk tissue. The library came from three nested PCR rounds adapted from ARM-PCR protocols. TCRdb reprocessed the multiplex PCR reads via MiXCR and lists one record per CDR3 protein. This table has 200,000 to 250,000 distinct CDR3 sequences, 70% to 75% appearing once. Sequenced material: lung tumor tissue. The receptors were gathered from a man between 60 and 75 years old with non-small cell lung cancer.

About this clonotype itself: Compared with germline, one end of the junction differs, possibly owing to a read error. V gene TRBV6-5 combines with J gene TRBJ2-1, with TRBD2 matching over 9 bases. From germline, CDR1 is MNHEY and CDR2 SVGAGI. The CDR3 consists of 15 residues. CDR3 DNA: TGTACCAGCAGTTACGGCGGGAGGGCCTGTAATGAGCAGTTCTTC. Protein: CTSSYGGRACNEQFF.

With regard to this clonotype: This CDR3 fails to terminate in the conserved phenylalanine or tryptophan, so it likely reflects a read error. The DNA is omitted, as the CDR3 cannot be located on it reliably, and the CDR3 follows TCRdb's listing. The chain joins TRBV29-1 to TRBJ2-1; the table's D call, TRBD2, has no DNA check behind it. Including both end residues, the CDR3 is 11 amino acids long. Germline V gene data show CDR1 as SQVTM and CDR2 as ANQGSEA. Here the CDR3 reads CSVETSGSPFY.

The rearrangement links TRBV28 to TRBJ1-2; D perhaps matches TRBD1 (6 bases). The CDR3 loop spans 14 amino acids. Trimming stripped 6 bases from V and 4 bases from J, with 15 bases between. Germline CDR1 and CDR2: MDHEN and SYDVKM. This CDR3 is CASSPSGQTYGYTF. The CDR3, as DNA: TGTGCCAGCAGCCCTTCAGGACAGACCTATGGCTACACCTTC.

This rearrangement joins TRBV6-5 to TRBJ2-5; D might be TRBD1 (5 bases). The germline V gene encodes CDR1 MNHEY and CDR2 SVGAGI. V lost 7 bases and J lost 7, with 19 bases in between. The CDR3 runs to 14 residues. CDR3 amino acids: CASTPMDTARTQYF. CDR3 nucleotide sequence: TGTGCCAGCACTCCTATGGACACGGCCAGGACCCAGTACTTC.

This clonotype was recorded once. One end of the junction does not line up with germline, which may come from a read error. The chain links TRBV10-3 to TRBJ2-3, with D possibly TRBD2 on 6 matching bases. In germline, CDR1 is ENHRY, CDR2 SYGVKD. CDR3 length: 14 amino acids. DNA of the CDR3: TGTGCCGTCAGTGAGCGCGGGGCGGAAGATACGCAGTATTTT. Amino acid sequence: CAVSERGAEDTQYF.

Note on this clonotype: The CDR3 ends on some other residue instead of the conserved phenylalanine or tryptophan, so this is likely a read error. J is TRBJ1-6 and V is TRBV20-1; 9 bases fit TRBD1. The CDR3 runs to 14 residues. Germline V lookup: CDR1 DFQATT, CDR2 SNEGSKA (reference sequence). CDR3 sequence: CNARIGTGNSPLHL. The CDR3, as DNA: TGCAATGCTAGAATTGGGACAGGGAATTCACCCCTCCACTTG.

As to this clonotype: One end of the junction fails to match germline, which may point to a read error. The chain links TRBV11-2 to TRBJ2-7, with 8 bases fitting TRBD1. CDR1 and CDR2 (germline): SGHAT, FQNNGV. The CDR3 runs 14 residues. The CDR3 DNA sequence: TGTGCCAGCAGAACCGTGACAGGGGCCCACGAGCAGTATTTC. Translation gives CASRTVTGAHEQYF.

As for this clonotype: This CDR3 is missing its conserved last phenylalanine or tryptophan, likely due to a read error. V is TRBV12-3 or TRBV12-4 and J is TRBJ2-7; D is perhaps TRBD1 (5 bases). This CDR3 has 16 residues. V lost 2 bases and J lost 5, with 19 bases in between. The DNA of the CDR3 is TGTGCCAGCAGTTTATTTTTCGGACATGGTAGGAACGAGCAGTACTCC. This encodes CASSLFFGHGRNEQYS.

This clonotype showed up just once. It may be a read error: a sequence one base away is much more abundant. The CDR3 protein is CASSLLYGQYF. The CDR3 DNA sequence: TGTGCCAGCAGTTTACTCTACGGGCAGTACTTC. This chain uses TRBV28 with TRBJ2-7; D remains unclear. CDR1 and CDR2 from the germline V gene are MDHEN and SYDVKM. This CDR3 is 11 amino acids long. Combining the CDR3 with reference TRBV28 and TRBJ2-7 gives the whole variable domain DVKVTQSSRYLVKRTGEKVFLECVQDMDHENMFWYRQDPGLGLRLIYFSYDVKMKEKGDIPEGYSVSREKKERFSLILESASTNQTSMYLCASSLLYGQYFGPGTRLTVT.

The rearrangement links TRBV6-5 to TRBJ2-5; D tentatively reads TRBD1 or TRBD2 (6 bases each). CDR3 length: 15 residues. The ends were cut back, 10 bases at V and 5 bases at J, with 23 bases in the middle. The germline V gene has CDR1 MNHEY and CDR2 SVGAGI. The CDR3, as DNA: TGTGCCACTAGCACCCGAGGGGGGCCATGGGAGACCCAGTACTTC. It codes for CATSTRGGPWETQYF.

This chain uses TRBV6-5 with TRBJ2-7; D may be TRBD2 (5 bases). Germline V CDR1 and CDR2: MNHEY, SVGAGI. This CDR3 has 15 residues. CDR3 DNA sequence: TGTGCAAACGGCAATGGGAGAATCACTCGCTACGAGCAGTACTTC. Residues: CANGNGRITRYEQYF.

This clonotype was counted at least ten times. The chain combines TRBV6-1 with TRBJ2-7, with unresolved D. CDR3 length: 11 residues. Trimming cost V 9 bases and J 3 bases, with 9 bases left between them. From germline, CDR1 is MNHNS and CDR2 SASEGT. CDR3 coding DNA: TGTGCCAGTAGGACGATCTACGAGCAGTACTTC. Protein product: CASRTIYEQYF.

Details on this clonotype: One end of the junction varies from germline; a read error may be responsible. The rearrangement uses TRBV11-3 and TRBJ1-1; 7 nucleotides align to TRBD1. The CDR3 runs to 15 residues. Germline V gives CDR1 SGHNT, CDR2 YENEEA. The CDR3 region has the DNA TGTGCCAGCAGCCCGGAGACAGGGTACTACACTGGAGCTTTCTTT. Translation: CASSPETGYYTGAFF.

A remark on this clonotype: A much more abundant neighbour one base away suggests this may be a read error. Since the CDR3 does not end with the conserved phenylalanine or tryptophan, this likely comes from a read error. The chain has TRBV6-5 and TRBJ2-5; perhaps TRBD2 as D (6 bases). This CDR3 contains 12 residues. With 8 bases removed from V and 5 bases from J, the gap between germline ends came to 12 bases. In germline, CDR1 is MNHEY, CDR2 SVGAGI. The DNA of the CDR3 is TGTGCCAGCCGGGGGTCCCGTGAGACCCAGTACTTG. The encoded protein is CASRGSRETQYL.

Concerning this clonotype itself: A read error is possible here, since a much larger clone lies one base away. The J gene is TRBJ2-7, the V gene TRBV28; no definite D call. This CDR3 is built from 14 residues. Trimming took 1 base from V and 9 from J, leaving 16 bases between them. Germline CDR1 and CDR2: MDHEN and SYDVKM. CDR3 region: CASSLSQRSGGQYF. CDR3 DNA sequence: TGTGCCAGCAGTTTATCTCAACGCTCCGGCGGGCAGTACTTC.

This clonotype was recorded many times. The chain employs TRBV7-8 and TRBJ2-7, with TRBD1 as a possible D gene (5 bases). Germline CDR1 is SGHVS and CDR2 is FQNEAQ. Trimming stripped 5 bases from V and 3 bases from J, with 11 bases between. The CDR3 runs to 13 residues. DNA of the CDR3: TGTGCCAGCAGCCAGGACACCCTCTACGAGCAGTACTTC. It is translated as CASSQDTLYEQYF.

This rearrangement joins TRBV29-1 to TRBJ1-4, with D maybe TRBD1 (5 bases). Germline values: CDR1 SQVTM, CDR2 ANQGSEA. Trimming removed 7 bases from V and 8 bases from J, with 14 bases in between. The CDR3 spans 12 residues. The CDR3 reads CSATLWGEKLFF. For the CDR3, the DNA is TGCAGCGCCACGTTATGGGGCGAAAAACTGTTTTTT. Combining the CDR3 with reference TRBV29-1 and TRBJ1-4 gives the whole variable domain SAVISQKPSRDICQRGTSLTIQCQVDSQVTMMFWYRQQPGQSLTLIATANQGSEATYESGFVIDKFPISRPNLTFSTLTVSNMSPEDSSIYLCSATLWGEKLFFGSGTQLSVL.

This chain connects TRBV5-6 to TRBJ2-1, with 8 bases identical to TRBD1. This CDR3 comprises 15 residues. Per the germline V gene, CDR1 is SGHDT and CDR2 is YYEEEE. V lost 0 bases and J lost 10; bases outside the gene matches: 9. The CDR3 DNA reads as TGTGCCAGCAGCTTGGAGGGACAGGCGGTTCGGGAGCAGTTCTTC. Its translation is CASSLEGQAVREQFF.

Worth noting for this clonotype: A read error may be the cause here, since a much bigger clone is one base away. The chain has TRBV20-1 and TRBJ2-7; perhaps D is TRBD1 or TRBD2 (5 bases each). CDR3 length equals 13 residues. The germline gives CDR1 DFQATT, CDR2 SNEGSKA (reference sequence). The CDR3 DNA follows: TGCAGTGCCGCAGACGGTCGGGGCTACGAGAAGTACTTC. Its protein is CSAADGRGYEKYF.

The CDR3: CATYSTWVGISYEQYF. As DNA, the CDR3 is TGTGCCACATATTCAACATGGGTAGGCATCTCCTACGAGCAGTACTTC. This chain uses TRBV6-1 with TRBJ2-7, with D unresolved. The CDR3 is 16 residues long. V dropped 10 bases and J dropped 0 bases, with 22 bases sitting between them. Germline V gives CDR1 MNHNS, CDR2 SASEGT.

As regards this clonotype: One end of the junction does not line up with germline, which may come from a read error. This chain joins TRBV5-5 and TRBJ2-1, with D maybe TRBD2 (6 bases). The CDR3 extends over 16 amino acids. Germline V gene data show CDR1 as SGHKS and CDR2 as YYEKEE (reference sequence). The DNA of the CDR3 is TGTGCCAGCAGCCTTGAGGGTAGCGGAGTTTACAATGAGCAGTTATTC. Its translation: CASSLEGSGVYNEQLF.

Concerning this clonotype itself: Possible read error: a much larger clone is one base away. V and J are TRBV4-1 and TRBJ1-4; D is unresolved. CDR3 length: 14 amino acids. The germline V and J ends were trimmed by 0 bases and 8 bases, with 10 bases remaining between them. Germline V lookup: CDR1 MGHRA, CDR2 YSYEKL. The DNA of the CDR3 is TGCGCCAGCAGCCAAGATTTAGGGTGGGAAAAACTGTTTTTT. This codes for CASSQDLGWEKLFF.

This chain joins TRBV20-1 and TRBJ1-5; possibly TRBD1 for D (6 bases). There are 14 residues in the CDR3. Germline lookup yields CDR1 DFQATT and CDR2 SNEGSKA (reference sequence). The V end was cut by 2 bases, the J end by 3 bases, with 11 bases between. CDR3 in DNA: TGCAGTGCTAGAACAGGGAATCCCAATCAGCCCCAGCATTTT. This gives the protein CSARTGNPNQPQHF.

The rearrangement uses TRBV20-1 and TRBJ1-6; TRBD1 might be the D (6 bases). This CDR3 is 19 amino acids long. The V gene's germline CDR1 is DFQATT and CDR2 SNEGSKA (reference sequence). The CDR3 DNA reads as TGCAATACCCCCCTCGGGCTGAACTCCCAGGGGTGGGTTAATTCACCCCTCCACTTT. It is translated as CNTPLGLNSQGWVNSPLHF.

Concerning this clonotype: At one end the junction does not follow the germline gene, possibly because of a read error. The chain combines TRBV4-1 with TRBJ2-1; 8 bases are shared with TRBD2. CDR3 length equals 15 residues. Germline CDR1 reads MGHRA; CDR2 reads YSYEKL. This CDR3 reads CDSSEGTREVNEQFF. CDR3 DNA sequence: TGCGACAGCAGCGAAGGGACTAGAGAAGTCAATGAGCAGTTCTTC.

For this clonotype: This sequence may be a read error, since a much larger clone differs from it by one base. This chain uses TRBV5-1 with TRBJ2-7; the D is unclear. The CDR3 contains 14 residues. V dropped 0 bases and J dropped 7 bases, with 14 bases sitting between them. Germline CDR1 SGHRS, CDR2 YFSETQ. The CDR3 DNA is TGCGCCAGCAGCTTGGGGGTCCCCCCTCGGGAGCAGTACTTC. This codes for CASSLGVPPREQYF.

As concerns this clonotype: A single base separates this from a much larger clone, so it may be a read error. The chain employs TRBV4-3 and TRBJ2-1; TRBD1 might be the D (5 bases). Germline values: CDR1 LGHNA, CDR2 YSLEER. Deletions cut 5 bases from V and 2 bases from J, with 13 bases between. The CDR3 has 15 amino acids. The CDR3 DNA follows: TGCGCCAGCAGCTCGGACATTTCACCCTACAATGAGCAGTTCTTC. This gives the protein CASSSDISPYNEQFF.